This T cell receptor beta chain was sequenced in a study of blood T cell repertoires in COVID-19. Study in general: Material from acute and convalescent COVID-19 was sourced from the United States, Italy and Spain.

Study processing details: Estimation of nucleated cell counts relied on the amplification of reference gene primers. TCRdb keeps only in-frame clones here, not all; method: immunoSEQ multiplex PCR. Clone size and V and J calls were adopted from that table, with D and trimming inferred from the DNA. This sample has 45,000 to 60,000 clones; more than 80% occur once, and the top ten carry 16%. Sequencing was performed on peripheral blood. This clonotype was sampled from a human donor in a cohort sampled during active COVID-19.

CDR3 nucleotides: TGCGCCAGCAGCTTGGGTTCAGGGGCCAACGTCCTGACTTTC. This encodes CASSLGSGANVLTF. The V and J genes are TRBV5-1 and TRBJ2-6; D not certain. The CDR3 contains 14 residues. Germline V gene sequence: CDR1 SGHRS, CDR2 YFSETQ. Between the trimmed V and J ends, which lost 0 bases and 4 bases, there was a span of 5 bases. Looking up the rest from reference TRBV5-1 and TRBJ2-6 gives the full variable domain: KAGVTQTPRYLIKTRGQQVTLSCSPISGHRSVSWYQQTPGQGLQFLFEYFSETQRNKGNFPGRFSGRQFSNSRSEMNVSTLELGDSALYLCASSLGSGANVLTFGAGSRLTVL.